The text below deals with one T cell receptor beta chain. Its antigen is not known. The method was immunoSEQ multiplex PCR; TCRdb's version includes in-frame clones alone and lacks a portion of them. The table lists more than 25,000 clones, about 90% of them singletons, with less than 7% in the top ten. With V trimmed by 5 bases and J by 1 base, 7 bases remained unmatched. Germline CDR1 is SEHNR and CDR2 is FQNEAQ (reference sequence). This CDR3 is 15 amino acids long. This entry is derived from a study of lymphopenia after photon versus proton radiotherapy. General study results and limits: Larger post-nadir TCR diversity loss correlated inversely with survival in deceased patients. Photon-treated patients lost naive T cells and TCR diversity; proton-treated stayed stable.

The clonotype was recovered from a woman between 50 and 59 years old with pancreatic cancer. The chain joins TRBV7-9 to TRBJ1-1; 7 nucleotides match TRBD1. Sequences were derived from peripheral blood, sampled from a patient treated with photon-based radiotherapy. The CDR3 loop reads CASSGFRDRNTEAFF. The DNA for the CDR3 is TGTGCCAGCAGCGGATTCCGGGACAGGAACACTGAAGCTTTCTTT. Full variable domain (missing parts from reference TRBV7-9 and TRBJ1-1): DTGVSQNPRHKITKRGQNVTFRCDPISEHNRLYWYRQTLGQGPEFLTYFQNEAQLEKSRLLSDRFSAERPKGSFSTLEIQRTEQGDSAMYLCASSGFRDRNTEAFFGQGTRLTVV.